This T cell receptor (beta chain) was sequenced during a study of blood T cells in healthy people across ages. The CDR3 totals 18 residues. Per germline, CDR1 LGHNA and CDR2 YSLEER. This clonotype showed up just once. A second PCR, run for about 7 to 11 cycles, used a sample-barcoded 5' primer plus a J-beta primer mix. MiXCR was run by TCRdb on the 5' RACE reads, yielding one entry per CDR3 protein. The sample carries some 900,000 distinct CDR3 sequences, about 48% recorded once. Sequenced input: blood. This clonotype was sampled from a man aged 25 to 45 in good health. V usage is TRBV4-3 and J usage is TRBJ2-4; 10 positions agree with TRBD2. Matching the DNA end better, TRBJ2-7 makes the J call doubtful. The CDR3 bases are TGCGCCAGCAGCCAAGAGCTTTCGCTAGCGGGAGAGTATGGCGAGCAGTACTTC. Amino acid sequence: CASSQELSLAGEYGEQYF.